This is a list of T cell receptor beta chains from one sample in a study of blood T cell repertoires in COVID-19. TCRdb keeps only in-frame clones here, not all; method: immunoSEQ multiplex PCR. Seen here are about 150,000 clones, less than 95% observed once, and the top ten hold over 0.45%. The sequenced sample consisted of peripheral blood. Source of these receptors: a man aged 45 to 65 with acute or convalescent COVID-19. The CDR3 runs from the conserved cysteine through the conserved F or W. The order of the fields is D gene, J gene, clone size, V gene, CDR3 protein, CDR3 DNA. The D gene is left open where the match is weak. For some rows the clone size is stated as once, few or many, or as a class when expanded; others skip it.

TRBD1	TRBJ1-3	.	TRBV6-6	CASSGDRGLAGNTIYF	TGTGCCAGCAGTGGAGACAGGGGGCTGGCTGGAAACACCATATATTTT
.	TRBJ2-7	.	TRBV3-1/TRBV3-2	CASSHGTTGYEQYF	TGTGCCAGCAGCCACGGGACAACTGGGTACGAGCAGTACTTC
TRBD2	TRBJ2-5	once	TRBV10-2	CASREERAGLVQETQYF	TGCGCCAGCAGGGAGGAGAGAGCCGGACTAGTGCAAGAGACCCAGTACTTC
TRBD1	TRBJ1-2	.	TRBV28	CASSGGTGEFFTF	TGTGCCAGCAGTGGCGGGACAGGGGAGTTCTTCACCTTC
TRBD2	TRBJ2-3	once	TRBV19	CASSPGLVQYF	TGTGCCAGTAGTCCCGGACTAGTGCAGTATTTT
TRBD1	TRBJ1-3	.	TRBV6-6	CASSLEEGALSGNTIYF	TGTGCCAGCAGTCTTGAGGAGGGGGCACTCTCTGGAAACACCATATATTTT
.	TRBJ2-5	.	TRBV7-3	CASSLGRPQETQYF	TGTGCCAGCAGCTTGGGCAGACCTCAAGAGACCCAGTACTTC
.	TRBJ1-4	.	TRBV4-1	CASSLPGEGRTNEKLFF	TGCGCCAGCAGCTTACCCGGCGAAGGGAGGACTAATGAAAAACTGTTTTTT
.	TRBJ2-1	.	TRBV7-2	CASSLWSNEQFF	TGTGCCAGCAGCTTATGGAGCAATGAGCAGTTCTTC
.	TRBJ1-2	once	TRBV19	CARGAYGYTF	TGTGCCAGAGGAGCCTATGGCTACACCTTC
.	TRBJ1-5	once	TRBV27	CAILTKAGQPQHF	TGTGCCATCTTAACGAAGGCGGGACAGCCCCAGCATTTT
.	TRBJ2-1	.	TRBV4-2	CASSQDPLAVGEQFF	TGTGCCAGCAGCCAAGATCCCCTAGCCGTCGGGGAGCAGTTCTTC
TRBD2	TRBJ2-7	.	TRBV3-1/TRBV3-2	CASSAGLAGVYEQYF	TGTGCCAGCAGCGCCGGACTAGCGGGAGTTTACGAGCAGTACTTC
TRBD1	TRBJ2-1	.	TRBV5-1	CASSPGTVLYNEQFF	TGCGCCAGCAGCCCCGGGACAGTCTTATACAATGAGCAGTTCTTC
.	TRBJ2-6	.	TRBV19	CASSPPNLSTGANVLTF	TGTGCCAGTAGTCCCCCGAACCTTTCAACAGGGGCCAACGTCCTGACTTTC
.	TRBJ1-5	few	TRBV28	CASSPGRSLGGQPQHF	TGTGCCAGCAGTCCGGGTCGGTCCCTCGGGGGTCAGCCCCAGCATTTT
TRBD1	TRBJ1-2	.	TRBV5-4	CASSPGDRALYGYTF	TGTGCCAGCAGCCCGGGGGACAGGGCTTTATATGGCTACACCTTC
.	TRBJ2-7	.	TRBV15	CATSRGLDPLSYEQYF	TGTGCCACCAGCAGAGGACTCGACCCCCTGTCCTACGAGCAGTACTTC
.	TRBJ1-1	.	TRBV27	CASRPRQRNTEAFF	TGTGCCAGCAGACCTAGACAGAGAAACACTGAAGCTTTCTTT
TRBD2	TRBJ2-1	.	TRBV28	CASSSPTPAKTSGRLNEQFF	TGTGCCAGCAGTTCCCCCACACCGGCAAAGACTAGCGGGAGGCTCAATGAGCAGTTCTTC
.	TRBJ1-4	once	TRBV29-1	CSVRAGINEKLFF	TGCAGCGTTAGGGCAGGGATTAATGAAAAACTGTTTTTT
.	TRBJ1-2	.	TRBV19	CASSYGNGYTF	TGTGCCAGTAGCTACGGGAATGGCTACACCTTC
TRBD1	TRBJ1-5	once	TRBV6-1	CASSGPGGGGGNQPQHF	TGTGCCAGCAGTGGGCCAGGGGGCGGAGGGGGCAATCAGCCCCAGCATTTT
TRBD1	TRBJ1-1	.	TRBV5-1	CASSRTGRGVNTEAFF	TGCGCCAGCAGCAGGACAGGGCGAGGGGTGAACACTGAAGCTTTCTTT
TRBD2	TRBJ2-7	.	TRBV7-8	CASSFQLAGYEQYF	TGTGCCAGCAGCTTCCAACTAGCGGGCTACGAGCAGTACTTC
.	TRBJ2-7	.	TRBV27	CASSYRSTYEQYF	TGTGCCAGCAGTTACAGGTCTACCTACGAGCAGTACTTC
.	TRBJ1-2	.	TRBV28	CASRTQYYGYTF	TGTGCCAGCAGAACCCAGTACTATGGCTACACCTTC
TRBD1	TRBJ2-2	.	TRBV5-1	CASSVEQGIGELFF	TGCGCCAGCAGCGTAGAACAGGGGATCGGGGAGCTGTTTTTT
.	TRBJ1-2	.	TRBV7-2	CASTLLEAGGGYTF	TGTGCCAGCACTCTCTTGGAGGCCGGCGGAGGCTACACCTTC
.	TRBJ2-2	.	TRBV24-1	CATSEMESGELFF	TGTGCCACCAGTGAGATGGAGTCCGGGGAGCTGTTTTTT
TRBD1	TRBJ1-4	.	TRBV3-1/TRBV3-2	CASSQGPGQGSTNEKLFF	TGTGCCAGCAGCCAGGGGCCGGGACAGGGTTCGACTAATGAAAAACTGTTTTTT
TRBD1	TRBJ1-1	.	TRBV28	CASGQGLQAFF	TGTGCCAGCGGACAGGGGCTTCAAGCTTTCTTT
.	TRBJ2-1	.	TRBV5-4	CASSLSGGPRSYNEQFF	TGTGCCAGCAGCTTGTCTGGGGGCCCGAGGTCCTACAATGAGCAGTTCTTC
TRBD2	TRBJ2-1	.	TRBV6-6	CASSFGGSKNEQFF	TGTGCCAGCAGTTTCGGCGGGAGTAAGAATGAGCAGTTCTTC
TRBD1	TRBJ2-7	.	TRBV27	CASSFGNRGVYEQYF	TGTGCCAGCAGTTTCGGGAACAGGGGAGTTTACGAGCAGTACTTC
TRBD1	TRBJ2-2	.	TRBV28	CASRGDRRWGRDTGELFF	TGTGCCAGCAGAGGGGACAGAAGATGGGGTCGGGACACCGGGGAGCTGTTTTTT
.	TRBJ1-1	.	TRBV6-5	CASSYSGGENTEAFF	TGTGCCAGCAGTTACTCCGGGGGTGAGAACACTGAAGCTTTCTTT
TRBD2	TRBJ2-1	.	TRBV19	CASSTGGRLAVDEQFF	TGTGCCAGTAGTACGGGGGGGCGACTAGCGGTGGATGAGCAGTTCTTC
.	TRBJ2-6	.	TRBV7-3	CASSLNSLTGNSGANVLTF	TGTGCCAGCAGCTTGAATAGCCTAACAGGGAACTCTGGGGCCAACGTCCTGACTTTC
.	TRBJ1-5	.	TRBV28	CASSPRGLSQHF	TGTGCCAGCAGCCCCCGAGGTTTGTCCCAGCATTTT
TRBD1	TRBJ1-4	.	TRBV7-2	CASSGGQGAEKLFF	TGTGCCAGCAGCGGGGGTCAGGGGGCTGAAAAACTGTTTTTT
TRBD2	TRBJ2-3	once	TRBV30	CAWSGRGGSTDTQYF	TGTGCCTGGAGTGGGCGGGGGGGAAGCACAGATACGCAGTATTTT
.	TRBJ1-4	.	TRBV3-1/TRBV3-2	CASSQDLVLATNEKLFF	TGTGCCAGCAGCCAAGATTTAGTTCTTGCAACTAATGAAAAACTGTTTTTT
TRBD2	TRBJ2-3	.	TRBV19	CASSPPGGAYTQYF	TGTGCCAGTAGTCCGCCGGGGGGGGCCTATACGCAGTATTTT
TRBD2	TRBJ2-5	.	TRBV5-1	CASSLVLAGGVGETQYF	TGCGCCAGCAGCTTGGTCCTAGCGGGAGGCGTCGGGGAGACCCAGTACTTC
TRBD1	TRBJ1-5	.	TRBV4-2	CASSQEGQSQPQHF	TGTGCCAGCAGCCAAGAGGGACAGTCTCAGCCCCAGCATTTT
.	TRBJ1-1	.	TRBV7-2	CASSRGGLITEAFF	TGTGCCAGCAGCCGGGGGGGGCTGATCACTGAAGCTTTCTTT
TRBD1	TRBJ2-7	few	TRBV10-3	CAIKGTGVYEQYF	TGTGCCATCAAGGGGACAGGGGTCTACGAGCAGTACTTC
TRBD2	TRBJ2-2	.	TRBV2	CASSELAEDTGELFF	TGTGCCAGCAGTGAACTAGCGGAAGACACCGGGGAGCTGTTTTTT
TRBD2	TRBJ2-5	.	TRBV7-9	CASSLNGGYQETQYF	TGTGCCAGCAGCTTAAACGGGGGGTACCAAGAGACCCAGTACTTC
.	TRBJ1-5	.	TRBV11-2	CASSPNSGEGQPQHF	TGTGCCAGCAGCCCAAACTCAGGGGAGGGGCAGCCCCAGCATTTT
TRBD2	TRBJ2-3	once	TRBV4-1	CASSQAVGTSGTDTQYF	TGCGCCAGCAGCCAAGCTGTCGGGACTAGCGGCACAGATACGCAGTATTTT
.	TRBJ2-3	.	TRBV5-6	CASSLSARGTDTQYF	TGTGCCAGCAGCCTGTCCGCCCGGGGCACAGATACGCAGTATTTT
.	TRBJ2-2	.	TRBV7-3	CASSPNGGDTGELFF	TGTGCCAGCAGCCCCAACGGGGGAGACACCGGGGAGCTGTTTTTT
TRBD1	TRBJ2-2	once	TRBV6-2/TRBV6-3	CASSYSHRGRTGELFF	TGTGCCAGCAGTTACTCGCACAGGGGGCGTACCGGGGAGCTGTTTTTT